The 2 T cell receptor beta chains listed next were all sequenced from one sample in a study of human T cells and chemical hapten exposure. In TCRdb, the RACE reads were re-called with MiXCR into one record per CDR3 protein. Here the sample spans about 55,000 distinct CDR3 sequences, 9.5% to 10% being singletons. Regarding time point: pre-sensitization, week 0. Treatment indicated: therapeutic diphenylcyclopropenone sensitization with weekly scalp DPC. Unfractionated whole blood was the source from which total RNA was extracted. The sample here was whole blood, taken in connection with sensitization to the hapten diphenylcyclopropenone (DPC). The receptors stem from a woman aged 30 to 39 with alopecia areata. Some clones in this sample may be carry-over from other donors' samples.

The V call is TRBV19, the J call TRBJ2-2, with 8 bases matching TRBD1. The junction had 2 bases not matched to a gene; V was cut back by 2 bases and J by 9 bases. The CDR3 is 13 residues long. Looked up from germline, CDR1 is LNHDA and CDR2 is SQIVND (reference sequence). The CDR3: CASSIQGARELFF. CDR3 coding DNA: TGTGCCAGTAGTATACAGGGGGCTAGGGAGCTGTTTTTT. The full variable domain, its missing parts supplied by reference TRBV19 and TRBJ2-2, is DGGITQSPKYLFRKEGQNVTLSCEQNLNHDAMYWYRQDPGQGLRLIYYSQIVNDFQKGDIAEGYSVSREKKESFPLTVTSAQKNPTAFYLCASSIQGARELFFGEGSRLTVL.

This chain joins TRBV19 and TRBJ1-1; D call uncertain. Trimming stripped 9 bases from V and 4 bases from J, with 12 bases between. CDR1 is LNHDA, CDR2 SQIVND, per germline (reference sequence). This CDR3 region has 12 residues. The CDR3 DNA reads as TGTGCCAGCAGGCCAACCCCCACTGAAGCTTTCTTT. This encodes CASRPTPTEAFF.